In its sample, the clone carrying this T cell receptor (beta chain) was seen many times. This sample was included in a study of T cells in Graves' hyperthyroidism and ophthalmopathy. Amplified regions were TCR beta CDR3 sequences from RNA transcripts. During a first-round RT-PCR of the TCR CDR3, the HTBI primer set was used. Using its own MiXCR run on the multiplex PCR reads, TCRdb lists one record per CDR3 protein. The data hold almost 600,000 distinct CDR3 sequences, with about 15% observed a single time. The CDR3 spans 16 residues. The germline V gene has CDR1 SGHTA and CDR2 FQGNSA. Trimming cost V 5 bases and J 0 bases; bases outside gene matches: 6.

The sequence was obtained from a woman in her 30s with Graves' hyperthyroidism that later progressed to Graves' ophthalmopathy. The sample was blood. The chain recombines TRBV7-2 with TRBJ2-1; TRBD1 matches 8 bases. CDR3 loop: CASSRDRSRSYNEQFF. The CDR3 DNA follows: TGTGCCAGCAGCCGGGACAGGTCCCGCTCCTACAATGAGCAGTTCTTC.